This T cell receptor (beta chain) was obtained from a study of OX40 agonist ivuxolimab in advanced cancers. Study context: Cancers in dose escalation were hepatocellular, melanoma, renal cell and head and neck. Whole-study findings and limits: The 0.1-3.0 mg/kg partial responders had among the lowest clonal expansion. There were also nonresponders showing low normalized T-cell clonal expansion. By week 6 at 0.1 to 3.0 mg/kg, blood CD4+ and CD8+ T cells had expanded clonally.

Germline V gives CDR1 SGDLS, CDR2 YYNGEE. The CDR3 loop spans 14 amino acids. With 0 bases removed from V and 2 bases from J, the gap between germline ends came to 9 bases. This clone was detected a few times. As yet, its antigen is unknown. The repertoire was sequenced with immunoSEQ multiplex PCR; TCRdb's copy has only in-frame clones and lacks some. The sample holds tens of thousands of clones, approximately 84% seen once. The chain is built from TRBV9 and TRBJ2-7; D is perhaps TRBD2 (5 bases). The sequence was collected from an adult with an advanced solid tumor such as melanoma, head and neck, liver or kidney cancer. The sample here was CD4+ or CD8+ T cells sorted from blood, taken in a trial of the OX40 agonist ivuxolimab. The CDR3 sequence: CASSVEAGPYEQYF. The CDR3 bases are TGTGCCAGCAGCGTAGAGGCGGGCCCCTACGAGCAGTACTTC.